The rows below give T cell receptor beta chains drawn from one sample of a study of shared clonotypes between healthy human individuals. Sequencing used immunoSEQ multiplex PCR; TCRdb keeps in-frame clones, though not all of them. The table lists roughly 1,500,000 clones, approximately 98.5% of them singletons. Sequences were obtained from naive CD4+ T cells sorted from blood. The origin of the receptors is a man aged 25-45 years in good health. CDR3s include the opening cysteine and the closing phenylalanine or tryptophan. The order of the fields is D gene, V gene, J gene, clone size, CDR3 protein, CDR3 DNA. A D gene is named only where the DNA matches it firmly. Not all rows give a size; the values are once, few, many and, for expanded clones, a class.

d_gene: -
v_gene: TRBV4-2
j_gene: TRBJ2-1
abundance: -
CDR3aa: CASSQQNNEQFF
CDR3nt: TGTGCCAGCAGCCAACAGAACAATGAGCAGTTCTTC

d_gene: TRBD2
v_gene: TRBV7-8
j_gene: TRBJ2-3
abundance: -
CDR3aa: CASSKKRRGDTQYF
CDR3nt: TGTGCCAGCAGCAAAAAGAGGCGGGGGGATACGCAGTATTTT

d_gene: -
v_gene: TRBV14
j_gene: TRBJ2-5
abundance: -
CDR3aa: CASSQAQETQYF
CDR3nt: TGTGCCAGCAGCCAAGCCCAAGAGACCCAGTACTTC

d_gene: -
v_gene: TRBV15
j_gene: TRBJ2-3
abundance: once
CDR3aa: CATSRVDVREGFDTQYF
CDR3nt: TGTGCCACCAGCAGAGTGGACGTTAGAGAAGGTTTTGATACGCAGTATTTT

d_gene: TRBD2
v_gene: TRBV15
j_gene: TRBJ2-1
abundance: once
CDR3aa: CATSRGGTSGIDEQFF
CDR3nt: TGTGCCACCAGCAGAGGAGGGACTAGCGGTATAGATGAGCAGTTCTTC

d_gene: -
v_gene: TRBV19
j_gene: TRBJ2-7
abundance: -
CDR3aa: CASSREESYEQYF
CDR3nt: TGTGCCAGTAGTAGGGAGGAGTCCTACGAGCAGTACTTC

d_gene: -
v_gene: TRBV29-1
j_gene: TRBJ1-1
abundance: -
CDR3aa: CSVETAIDTEAFF
CDR3nt: TGCAGCGTTGAGACAGCGATTGACACTGAAGCTTTCTTT

d_gene: -
v_gene: TRBV6-1
j_gene: TRBJ2-3
abundance: once
CDR3aa: CASLRWDPTDTQYF
CDR3nt: TGTGCCAGCCTACGGTGGGATCCCACAGATACGCAGTATTTT

d_gene: -
v_gene: TRBV5-5
j_gene: TRBJ1-4
abundance: -
CDR3aa: CASSLDPPRGGKLFF
CDR3nt: TGTGCCAGCAGCCTAGACCCTCCAAGGGGAGGGAAACTGTTTTTT

d_gene: TRBD1
v_gene: TRBV4-1
j_gene: TRBJ2-7
abundance: -
CDR3aa: CASSQVTGQLFYEQYF
CDR3nt: TGCGCCAGCAGCCAAGTAACGGGACAGCTTTTCTACGAGCAGTACTTC

d_gene: -
v_gene: TRBV15
j_gene: TRBJ2-7
abundance: -
CDR3aa: CATSRDLDANRGYEQYF
CDR3nt: TGTGCCACCAGCAGAGATCTCGACGCGAATCGGGGATACGAGCAGTACTTC

d_gene: TRBD2
v_gene: TRBV6-5
j_gene: TRBJ2-7
abundance: -
CDR3aa: CASSYSSLAGERRF
CDR3nt: TGTGCCAGCAGTTACTCGAGTCTAGCGGGGGAGAGGCGCTTC

d_gene: TRBD2
v_gene: TRBV30
j_gene: TRBJ2-3
abundance: once
CDR3aa: CAWTRTSGFPTYTDTQYF
CDR3nt: TGTGCCTGGACTCGGACTAGCGGGTTCCCTACGTACACAGATACGCAGTATTTT

d_gene: -
v_gene: TRBV2
j_gene: TRBJ2-1
abundance: -
CDR3aa: CASSEAFLGLF
CDR3nt: TGTGCCAGCAGTGAGGCGTTTTTGGGGCTCTTC

d_gene: TRBD2
v_gene: TRBV5-1
j_gene: TRBJ2-1
abundance: once
CDR3aa: CASSLRPSGRDNEQFF
CDR3nt: TGCGCCAGCAGCTTGAGGCCTAGCGGGAGAGACAATGAGCAGTTCTTC

d_gene: -
v_gene: TRBV28
j_gene: TRBJ2-5
abundance: -
CDR3aa: CASSGSGAGETQYF
CDR3nt: TGTGCCAGCAGTGGTAGCGGAGCAGGGGAGACCCAGTACTTC

d_gene: -
v_gene: TRBV5-1
j_gene: TRBJ2-7
abundance: -
CDR3aa: CASSWGTKGSYEQYF
CDR3nt: TGCGCCAGCAGCTGGGGGACAAAAGGCTCCTACGAGCAGTACTTC

d_gene: -
v_gene: TRBV15
j_gene: TRBJ2-7
abundance: -
CDR3aa: CATSRERTVSYEQYF
CDR3nt: TGTGCCACCAGCAGAGAACGGACCGTATCCTACGAGCAGTACTTC

d_gene: TRBD2
v_gene: TRBV5-1
j_gene: TRBJ2-7
abundance: -
CDR3aa: CASSLLADPSYEQYF
CDR3nt: TGCGCCAGCAGCTTGCTAGCGGACCCCTCCTACGAGCAGTACTTC

d_gene: -
v_gene: TRBV29-1
j_gene: TRBJ2-1
abundance: -
CDR3aa: CSVVTRLSSYNEQFF
CDR3nt: TGCAGCGTTGTAACCCGCCTGTCCTCCTACAATGAGCAGTTCTTC

d_gene: -
v_gene: TRBV5-1
j_gene: TRBJ2-2
abundance: once
CDR3aa: CASSLAGNLGELFF
CDR3nt: TGCGCCAGCAGCTTGGCGGGGAACTTGGGGGAGCTGTTTTTT

d_gene: TRBD2
v_gene: TRBV5-1
j_gene: TRBJ2-1
abundance: -
CDR3aa: CASSLDVIAGATNEQFF
CDR3nt: TGCGCCAGCAGCTTGGACGTGATAGCGGGAGCGACCAATGAGCAGTTCTTC

d_gene: TRBD2
v_gene: TRBV5-1
j_gene: TRBJ2-5
abundance: once
CDR3aa: CASSGGTSDPETQYF
CDR3nt: TGCGCCAGCAGCGGCGGGACTAGCGACCCGGAGACCCAGTACTTC

d_gene: -
v_gene: TRBV19
j_gene: TRBJ1-5
abundance: -
CDR3aa: CASSIVGGNQPQHF
CDR3nt: TGTGCCAGTAGTATAGTCGGGGGCAATCAGCCCCAGCATTTT

d_gene: -
v_gene: TRBV9
j_gene: TRBJ1-2
abundance: -
CDR3aa: CASSRPVAGNYGYTF
CDR3nt: TGTGCCAGCAGCCGACCCGTGGCAGGAAACTATGGCTACACCTTC

d_gene: -
v_gene: TRBV5-4
j_gene: TRBJ2-7
abundance: -
CDR3aa: CASSLATGGAYEQYF
CDR3nt: TGTGCCAGCAGCTTGGCCACAGGGGGGGCCTACGAGCAGTACTTC

d_gene: -
v_gene: TRBV5-4
j_gene: TRBJ2-6
abundance: -
CDR3aa: CASSSWISGANVLTF
CDR3nt: TGTGCCAGCAGCTCCTGGATTTCTGGGGCCAACGTCCTGACTTTC

d_gene: TRBD1
v_gene: TRBV5-1
j_gene: TRBJ2-7
abundance: -
CDR3aa: CASSFTTGAEYEQYF
CDR3nt: TGCGCCAGCAGCTTCACAACAGGGGCAGAGTACGAGCAGTACTTC

d_gene: -
v_gene: TRBV15
j_gene: TRBJ2-2
abundance: once
CDR3aa: CATSRAFTGELFF
CDR3nt: TGTGCCACCAGCAGAGCTTTCACCGGGGAGCTGTTTTTT

d_gene: TRBD2
v_gene: TRBV14
j_gene: TRBJ2-1
abundance: -
CDR3aa: CASRPGTSGRGPNEQFF
CDR3nt: TGTGCCAGCAGGCCCGGGACTAGCGGGAGGGGGCCCAATGAGCAGTTCTTC

d_gene: -
v_gene: TRBV18
j_gene: TRBJ2-1
abundance: -
CDR3aa: CASSPGMGNEQFF
CDR3nt: TGTGCCAGCTCACCAGGCATGGGGAATGAGCAGTTCTTC

d_gene: -
v_gene: TRBV28
j_gene: TRBJ2-5
abundance: once
CDR3aa: CASHSQAGSVGETQYF
CDR3nt: TGTGCCAGCCACTCGCAGGCGGGAAGCGTTGGGGAGACCCAGTACTTC

d_gene: -
v_gene: TRBV30
j_gene: TRBJ2-1
abundance: -
CDR3aa: CAWSLTSPYNEQFF
CDR3nt: TGTGCCTGGAGCCTGACCTCTCCCTACAATGAGCAGTTCTTC

d_gene: -
v_gene: TRBV19
j_gene: TRBJ2-7
abundance: -
CDR3aa: CASTPGSPYEQYF
CDR3nt: TGTGCCAGTACCCCAGGGTCCCCCTACGAGCAGTACTTC

d_gene: -
v_gene: TRBV18
j_gene: TRBJ1-1
abundance: -
CDR3aa: CASSPPGREAFF
CDR3nt: TGTGCCAGCTCACCACCTGGGCGAGAAGCTTTCTTT

d_gene: TRBD2
v_gene: TRBV13
j_gene: TRBJ2-7
abundance: -
CDR3aa: CASSSLGLAASYEQYF
CDR3nt: TGTGCCAGCAGCTCCCTCGGACTAGCGGCCTCGTACGAGCAGTACTTC

d_gene: -
v_gene: TRBV28
j_gene: TRBJ2-7
abundance: -
CDR3aa: CASSLWGGYEQYF
CDR3nt: TGTGCCAGCAGTTTATGGGGCGGCTACGAGCAGTACTTC

d_gene: TRBD1
v_gene: TRBV15
j_gene: TRBJ1-1
abundance: -
CDR3aa: CATQGAGTEAFF
CDR3nt: TGTGCCACCCAGGGGGCGGGAACTGAAGCTTTCTTT

d_gene: -
v_gene: TRBV15
j_gene: TRBJ2-7
abundance: -
CDR3aa: CATSRGATGFDEQYF
CDR3nt: TGTGCCACCAGCAGAGGTGCGACAGGTTTCGACGAGCAGTACTTC

d_gene: -
v_gene: TRBV20-1
j_gene: TRBJ2-1
abundance: -
CDR3aa: CSAGVGNEQFF
CDR3nt: TGCAGTGCTGGGGTAGGGAATGAGCAGTTCTTC

d_gene: TRBD1
v_gene: TRBV18
j_gene: TRBJ1-2
abundance: -
CDR3aa: CASSRDREIYYGYTF
CDR3nt: TGTGCCAGCTCACGAGACAGGGAGATATACTATGGCTACACCTTC

d_gene: TRBD1
v_gene: TRBV19
j_gene: TRBJ2-1
abundance: once
CDR3aa: CASSRQGAPSYNEQFF
CDR3nt: TGTGCCAGTAGTCGCCAGGGGGCTCCCTCCTACAATGAGCAGTTCTTC

d_gene: -
v_gene: TRBV18
j_gene: TRBJ1-1
abundance: -
CDR3aa: CASSPKQDTEAFF
CDR3nt: TGTGCCAGCTCACCAAAACAGGACACTGAAGCTTTCTTT

d_gene: -
v_gene: TRBV6-5
j_gene: TRBJ2-2
abundance: -
CDR3aa: CASRTDHGTGELFF
CDR3nt: TGTGCCAGCAGGACAGACCACGGCACCGGGGAGCTGTTTTTT

d_gene: TRBD2
v_gene: TRBV7-2
j_gene: TRBJ2-1
abundance: -
CDR3aa: CASSPGLAGYNEQFF
CDR3nt: TGTGCCAGCAGCCCAGGACTAGCGGGTTACAATGAGCAGTTCTTC

d_gene: -
v_gene: TRBV9
j_gene: TRBJ1-5
abundance: -
CDR3aa: CASSVGPSNQPQHF
CDR3nt: TGTGCCAGCAGCGTAGGTCCCAGCAATCAGCCCCAGCATTTT

d_gene: TRBD1
v_gene: TRBV5-1
j_gene: TRBJ1-3
abundance: -
CDR3aa: CASSWGQGWSGNTIYF
CDR3nt: TGCGCCAGCAGCTGGGGACAGGGCTGGTCTGGAAACACCATATATTTT

d_gene: -
v_gene: TRBV18
j_gene: TRBJ2-2
abundance: -
CDR3aa: CASSPGQVNTGELFF
CDR3nt: TGTGCCAGCTCACCGGGGCAGGTCAACACCGGGGAGCTGTTTTTT

d_gene: -
v_gene: TRBV11-2
j_gene: TRBJ2-7
abundance: -
CDR3aa: CASSSLGRGPYEQYF
CDR3nt: TGTGCCAGCAGCTCCCTGGGCAGGGGACCCTACGAGCAGTACTTC

d_gene: -
v_gene: TRBV18
j_gene: TRBJ1-1
abundance: -
CDR3aa: CASSFRGGSTEAFF
CDR3nt: TGTGCCAGCTCATTTAGGGGGGGCAGCACTGAAGCTTTCTTT

d_gene: -
v_gene: TRBV5-4
j_gene: TRBJ2-2
abundance: -
CDR3aa: CASSPGLGVNTGELFF
CDR3nt: TGTGCCAGCAGCCCCGGCCTGGGAGTGAACACCGGGGAGCTGTTTTTT

d_gene: -
v_gene: TRBV20-1
j_gene: TRBJ2-7
abundance: once
CDR3aa: CSARKTNEQYF
CDR3nt: TGCAGTGCTAGAAAAACAAACGAGCAGTACTTC

d_gene: -
v_gene: TRBV5-1
j_gene: TRBJ2-6
abundance: -
CDR3aa: CASSSRPSGANVLTF
CDR3nt: TGCGCCAGCAGCTCGCGTCCTTCTGGGGCCAACGTCCTGACTTTC

d_gene: -
v_gene: TRBV5-1
j_gene: TRBJ1-1
abundance: -
CDR3aa: CASSLELLMNTEAFF
CDR3nt: TGCGCCAGCAGCTTGGAGCTACTCATGAACACTGAAGCTTTCTTT

d_gene: -
v_gene: TRBV7-9
j_gene: TRBJ2-1
abundance: -
CDR3aa: CASSSTGTKQFF
CDR3nt: TGTGCCAGCAGCTCGACCGGGACCAAGCAGTTCTTC